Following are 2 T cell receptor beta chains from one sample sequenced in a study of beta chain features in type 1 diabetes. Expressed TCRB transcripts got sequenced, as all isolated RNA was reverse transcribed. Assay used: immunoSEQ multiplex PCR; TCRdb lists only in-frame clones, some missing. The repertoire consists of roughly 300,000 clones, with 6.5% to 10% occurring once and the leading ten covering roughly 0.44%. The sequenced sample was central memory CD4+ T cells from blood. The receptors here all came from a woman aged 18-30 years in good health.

In DNA form, the CDR3 reads TGTGCCAGCAGTTACCGGGACTTCTCTAACAATGAGCAGTTCTTC. Its protein product is CASSYRDFSNNEQFF. V gene TRBV28 combines with J gene TRBJ2-1; maybe TRBD2 (6 bases). Germline lookup yields CDR1 MDHEN and CDR2 SYDVKM. CDR3 length: 15 residues. V lost 4 bases, J lost 5 bases, and 15 bases lay in between.

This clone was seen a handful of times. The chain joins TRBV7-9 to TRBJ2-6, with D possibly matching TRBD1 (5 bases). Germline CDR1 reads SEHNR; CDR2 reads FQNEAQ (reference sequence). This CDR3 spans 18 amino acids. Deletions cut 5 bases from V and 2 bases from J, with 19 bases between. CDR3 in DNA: TGTGCCAGCAGCCCCCGGTTAGTGGGCAGGGCTGGGGCCAACGTCCTGACTTTC. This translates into CASSPRLVGRAGANVLTF. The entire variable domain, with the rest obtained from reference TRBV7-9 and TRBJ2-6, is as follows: DTGVSQNPRHKITKRGQNVTFRCDPISEHNRLYWYRQTLGQGPEFLTYFQNEAQLEKSRLLSDRFSAERPKGSFSTLEIQRTEQGDSAMYLCASSPRLVGRAGANVLTFGAGSRLTVL.